This T cell receptor (beta chain) appears in the sequencing data of a study of blood T cell repertoires in COVID-19. For the study at large: Acute-phase and convalescent COVID-19 samples originated in the United States, Italy and Spain. PBMCs, B-cell-depleted T cells, or T cells were the source of the cDNA or gDNA that made up the material.

Germline V gene data show CDR1 as SGHTA and CDR2 as FQGNSA. J was trimmed by 5 bases and V by 5 bases; bases with no gene match: 8. This CDR3 is 15 amino acids long. Measured with immunoSEQ multiplex PCR; TCRdb has only the in-frame clones, and not every one. The table includes 200,000 or so clones, about 88% detected once. The source of this sequence is a man in his sixties or seventies with acute or convalescent COVID-19. The chain combines TRBV7-2 with TRBJ2-5; 10 bases line up with TRBD2. The sequencing input was peripheral blood. This chain's CDR3 is CASSPAGGHGETQYF. Written as DNA, the CDR3 is TGTGCCAGCAGCCCAGCGGGGGGGCATGGGGAGACCCAGTACTTC.